This TCR beta chain originates from a study of blood T cell repertoires in COVID-19. Study details: Whether acute or convalescent, the COVID-19 samples came from the United States, Italy and Spain.

The CDR3 has 18 amino acids. Germline V gives CDR1 WNHNN, CDR2 SYGVQD (reference sequence). J lost 3 bases, V lost 0 bases, and 5 bases had no gene match. Produced via immunoSEQ multiplex PCR; TCRdb's table is partial and in-frame only. The data hold fewer than 300,000 clones, with approximately 87% observed a single time. The sequence came from a human donor in a cohort sampled during active COVID-19. The specimen sequenced was peripheral blood. The genes are TRBV10-1 and TRBJ2-3, with 14 bases aligning to TRBD2. The CDR3, as DNA: TGCGCCAGCAGTGAGTCGAGGACTAGCGGGAGGATAACAGATACGCAGTATTTT. Translated, it gives CASSESRTSGRITDTQYF.